This T cell receptor (beta chain) was recovered during a study of blood T cell repertoires in COVID-19. Turning to the study itself: Italy, Spain and the United States were the sources of the convalescent and acute COVID-19 samples.

Per the study methods: Estimation of nucleated cell counts relied on the amplification of reference gene primers. The protocol was immunoSEQ multiplex PCR, while the TCRdb copy is restricted to in-frame clones and leaves out a portion. That table gives V, J and clone size, and the DNA gave D and trimming. The data show 250,000 to 300,000 clones, about 76% seen once. The V gene's germline CDR1 is SGHRS and CDR2 YFSETQ. V trimming: 0 bases; J trimming: 6 bases; junction bases outside the gene matches: 3. The CDR3 spans 15 residues. This chain uses TRBV5-1 with TRBJ2-2; 9 bases align to TRBD1. The TCR comes from a woman aged 60-75 years with active or convalescent COVID-19. Sequencing was carried out using peripheral blood. The CDR3 region is CASSLAGQGSGELFF. The CDR3 DNA reads TGCGCCAGCAGCTTGGCGGGACAGGGTTCCGGGGAGCTGTTTTTT.